The next 6 T cell receptor beta chains were all read from a single sample in a study of shared clonotypes between healthy human individuals. Sequencing used immunoSEQ multiplex PCR; TCRdb keeps in-frame clones, though not all of them. The sample lists about 670,000 clones; less than 80% were seen once. Sequenced: memory CD4+ T cells sorted from blood. Subset defined: CD45RA-negative fraction. These receptors all come from a woman aged 30 to 39 in good health.

The rearrangement joins TRBV18 to TRBJ2-1; D gene unclear. This CDR3 region has 11 residues. The V end was cut by 4 bases, the J end by 8 bases, with 6 bases between. The germline V gene encodes CDR1 KGHSH and CDR2 LQKENI. CDR3 loop: CASSLEHEQFF. The CDR3, as DNA: TGTGCCAGCTCACTAGAGCATGAGCAGTTCTTC. Filled out from reference TRBV18 and TRBJ2-1, the complete variable domain reads NAGVMQNPRHLVRRRGQEARLRCSPMKGHSHVYWYRQLPEEGLKFMVYLQKENIIDESGMPKERFSAEFPKEGPSILRIQQVVRGDSAAYFCASSLEHEQFFGPGTRLTVL.

This clone was observed a single time. CDR3 loop: CASSFFRDYNNEQFF. The CDR3 coding sequence is TGTGCCAGCAGTTTTTTTCGGGACTACAACAATGAGCAGTTCTTC. The rearrangement joins TRBV6-5 to TRBJ2-1; 7 positions agree with TRBD2. Per the germline V gene, CDR1 is MNHEY and CDR2 is SVGAGI. V gave up 4 bases and J gave up 5 bases; unmatched junction bases: 8. CDR3 length: 15 residues.

Here the CDR3 reads CASSVDEATGELFF. DNA for the CDR3: TGTGCCAGCAGCGTAGATGAGGCGACCGGGGAGCTGTTTTTT. The V gene is TRBV9, the J gene TRBJ2-2; no clear D gene. This CDR3 is built from 14 residues. Germline lookup yields CDR1 SGDLS and CDR2 YYNGEE. Trimming left V 0 bases short and J 5 bases short, with 8 bases between.

This chain uses TRBV7-3 with TRBJ2-6; D is unclear. In germline, CDR1 is SGHTA, CDR2 FQGTGA. The CDR3 is 15 amino acids. Trimming pared 6 bases from V and 4 bases from J, leaving 13 bases between. In DNA, the CDR3 is TGTGCCAGCAGACTCGACCCACTGGGGGCCAACGTCCTGACTTTC. As protein: CASRLDPLGANVLTF.

The chain recombines TRBV5-1 with TRBJ2-2, with 7 nucleotides matching TRBD1. Germline CDR1 reads SGHRS; CDR2 reads YFSETQ. J lost 4 bases, V lost 3 bases, and 9 bases had no gene match. CDR3 size: 16 residues. CDR3 DNA sequence: TGCGCCAGCAGCTATCGCCGGGACAGTTCCACCGGGGAGCTGTTTTTT. It codes for CASSYRRDSSTGELFF.

This chain uses TRBV6-1 with TRBJ2-7; 8 positions agree with TRBD2. There are 14 residues in the CDR3. CDR1 is MNHNS, CDR2 SASEGT, per germline. Trimming cost V 3 bases and J 12 bases; bases outside gene matches: 13. The DNA for the CDR3 is TGTGCCAGCAGTGACTTGGCGGGAGGCTTGGGGGCGTACTTC. Translated, it gives CASSDLAGGLGAYF.